Shown below are 2 T cell receptor beta chains from a single sample sequenced in a study of lymphopenia after photon versus proton radiotherapy (dated by TCRdb to about 2019). The library was obtained by the immunoSEQ multiplex PCR assay. TCRdb limited this immuneACCESS table to in-frame rearrangements with V and J called. A share of clones is missing; checked studies link under half to unresolved V genes, and the rest is unexplained. The sample table lists about 30,000 clones, 94% of them with a count of one. The ten biggest clones cover about 0.72% of the sample. The sequenced sample was peripheral blood, obtained from a patient treated with photon-based radiotherapy. These receptors were obtained from a woman in her forties or fifties with cholangiocarcinoma.

This chain joins TRBV27 and TRBJ2-3; 7 bases agree with TRBD1. The CDR3 runs 14 residues. From germline, CDR1 is MNHEY and CDR2 SMNVEV (reference sequence). The junction had 6 bases not matched to a gene; V was cut back by 3 bases and J by 6 bases. CDR3 sequence (DNA): TGTGCCAGCAGTTTGGACAGGTTTTGGGATACGCAGTATTTT. Encoded protein: CASSLDRFWDTQYF.

The rearrangement links TRBV13 to TRBJ2-7; unclear D gene. Deletions cut 0 bases from V and 3 bases from J, with 15 bases between. Germline V gene sequence: CDR1 PRHDT, CDR2 FYEKMQ (reference sequence). This CDR3 has 16 amino acids. The CDR3 reads CASSLGGLVPLYEQYF. As DNA, the CDR3 is TGTGCCAGCAGCTTAGGCGGGTTAGTTCCCCTCTACGAGCAGTACTTC.